The clone carrying this T cell receptor beta chain was seen more than once but under ten times. Its antigen is not known. The data are from a study of shared clonotypes between healthy human individuals. This table comes from immunoSEQ multiplex PCR, and its TCRdb copy is limited to in-frame clones, with some not included. The sample contains nearly 2 million clones, roughly 95% of which appear only once. CD45RO-negative, CCR7-positively selected cells formed the naive CD8 fraction, excluding terminally differentiated effector memory CD45RA+ cells. Points from the study as a whole: Memory subsets generally showed smaller estimated richness than naive subsets did. Sampling was confined to blood; repertoires within tissues likely differ. The naive CD4 repertoires of a few donors were compared, and about 5% of clonotypes were shared.

The source of this sequence is a man aged 18 to 35 in good health. Specimen: naive CD8+ T cells sorted from blood.

The chain's CDR3 is CASSIDLGESYEQYF. For the CDR3, the DNA is TGTGCCAGTAGTATAGATCTGGGCGAGTCCTACGAGCAGTACTTC. The chain is built from TRBV19 and TRBJ2-7; D gene uncertain. This CDR3 spans 15 amino acids. Germline V gene lookup returns CDR1 LNHDA and CDR2 SQIVND (reference sequence). The germline V and J ends were trimmed by 0 bases and 1 base, with 10 bases remaining between them.